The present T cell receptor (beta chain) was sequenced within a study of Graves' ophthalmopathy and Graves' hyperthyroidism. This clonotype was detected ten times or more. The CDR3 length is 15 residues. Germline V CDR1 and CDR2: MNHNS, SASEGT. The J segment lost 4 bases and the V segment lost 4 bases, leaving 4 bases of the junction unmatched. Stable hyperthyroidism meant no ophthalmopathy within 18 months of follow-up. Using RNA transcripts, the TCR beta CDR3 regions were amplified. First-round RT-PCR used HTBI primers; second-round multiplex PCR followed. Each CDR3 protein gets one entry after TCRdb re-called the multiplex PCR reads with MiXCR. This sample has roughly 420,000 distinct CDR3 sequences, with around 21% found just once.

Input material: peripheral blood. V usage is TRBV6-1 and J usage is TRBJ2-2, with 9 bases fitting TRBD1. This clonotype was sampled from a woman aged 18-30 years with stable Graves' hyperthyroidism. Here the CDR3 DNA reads TGTGCCAGCAGTGGGGGGACAGGGTCCACCGGGGAGCTGTTTTTT. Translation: CASSGGTGSTGELFF.